Reported below is one T cell receptor (beta chain). Its matching antigen is unknown. TCRdb's copy holds only in-frame clones and misses some; the assay was immunoSEQ multiplex PCR. The repertoire holds 40,000 to 55,000 clones, with around 94% as singletons. Donation came from healthy Finnish infants having corrective surgery for congenital heart defects. A roughly 0.45-1 mL peripheral blood aliquot was taken intraoperatively from four of eight donors. Genomic DNA was extracted from every available blood leukocyte. The data stem from a study of human thymus T cells. Regarding the study as a whole: Biased V and J segment usage appeared in thymus and peripheral blood.

The specimen sequenced was blood. The TCR was taken from a boy under two years old with a congenital heart defect but otherwise immunologically healthy.

CDR3 nucleotide sequence: TGTGCCAGCAGCCCCCTTCGAGGAGGGAGTTTTGGCTACACCTTC. It encodes CASSPLRGGSFGYTF. V is TRBV11-2 and J is TRBJ1-2; unclear D gene. The germline gives CDR1 SGHAT, CDR2 FQNNGV. Trimming removed 5 bases from V and 7 bases from J, with 20 bases in between. CDR3 length equals 15 residues.